This T cell receptor (beta chain) was obtained from a study of T cells in Graves' hyperthyroidism and ophthalmopathy. Study-wide findings and caveats: Blood also showed most of the thyroid clonotypes that were expanded above 0.001.

The length of the CDR3 is 14 residues. From germline, CDR1 is MNHEY and CDR2 SMNVEV (reference sequence). V lost 3 bases and J lost 6; bases outside the gene matches: 7. This clonotype occurred many times. Its antigen is unknown. Fresh peripheral blood, roughly 9.6 ml, was the source of the PBMCs. The CDR3 regions of TCR beta were amplified from RNA transcripts. The HTBI set primed first-round TCR CDR3 RT-PCR. One entry per CDR3 protein, called by TCRdb with MiXCR from the multiplex PCR reads. The data show about 160,000 distinct CDR3 sequences, 9.4% seen once. The chain employs TRBV27 and TRBJ2-7; 8 positions match TRBD1. The receptor was isolated from a woman under 30 with Graves' hyperthyroidism that later progressed to Graves' ophthalmopathy. Sequenced material: blood. This CDR3 is CASSLAPGGREQYF. CDR3 DNA sequence: TGTGCCAGCAGTTTGGCGCCAGGGGGCCGCGAGCAGTACTTC.